This T cell receptor beta chain was obtained from a study of T cell changes during pregnancy in multiple sclerosis. Germline CDR1 and CDR2: MNHEY and SVGAGI. V lost 2 bases, J lost 0 bases, and 11 bases lay in between. The CDR3 has 16 amino acids. TCRdb keeps only in-frame clones here, not all; method: immunoSEQ multiplex PCR. Among roughly 34,000 clones, around 90% were seen once, and the ten largest hold roughly 3.5%. The material sequenced was CD8+ T cells from peripheral blood mononuclear cells, taken in the third trimester of pregnancy. The receptor was derived from a female donor with multiple sclerosis, enrolled in a pregnancy study. The chain couples TRBV6-5 to TRBJ2-1; D possibly corresponds to TRBD1 (5 bases). The CDR3 DNA sequence: TGTGCCAGCAGTTACGCTCAGGGTTTCTCCTACAATGAGCAGTTCTTC. Its translation is CASSYAQGFSYNEQFF.